This T cell receptor (beta chain) was identified during a study of CD8 T cells in ankylosing spondylitis. Whole-study results and caveats: Earlier literature documents some of the motif variants in reactive arthritis synovial fluid and blood.

TCRdb processed the 5' RACE reads anew with MiXCR; each CDR3 protein has one entry. The table lists roughly 200,000 distinct CDR3 sequences, roughly 24% of them singletons. The CDR3 length is 14 residues. The germline CDR1 and CDR2 sequences are SQVTM and ANQGSEA. V lost 4 bases and J 3 bases, leaving 13 bases between the germline ends. This clonotype was seen repeatedly, ten times or more. The antigen remains undetermined. The V gene is TRBV29-1, the J gene TRBJ2-1, with D possibly TRBD1 on 6 matching bases. Material for sequencing was blood, either unsorted or a sorted T cell fraction (not recorded which). The clonotype comes from a male donor with ankylosing spondylitis or in good health (not recorded which). The CDR3 DNA is TGCAGCGTTGTCAGTCTAGGGGGCTACAATGAGCAGTTCTTC. Residues: CSVVSLGGYNEQFF.